The 8 T cell receptor beta chains reported below all come from one sample, sequenced in a study of PD-1 blockade in classical Hodgkin lymphoma. Sample time point: cycle 4 day 1 (C4D1), after more than five weeks of nivolumab. Following autologous stem cell transplantation, relapse occurred in every patient, and exposure to brentuximab vedotin varied. Generated by immunoSEQ multiplex PCR, the TCRdb table keeps only in-frame clones and is missing some. This sample carries approximately 8,100 clones, roughly 89% of them seen once, and the ten largest clones take approximately 36%. The sequencing used peripheral blood mononuclear cells (PBMCs), collected before the fourth cycle of nivolumab. The receptors were sampled from a human donor with classical Hodgkin lymphoma.

This clone was observed a handful of times. This rearrangement joins TRBV2 to TRBJ2-1; D may correspond to TRBD1 or TRBD2 (5 bases each). This CDR3 comprises 15 residues. CDR1 SNHLY and CDR2 FYNNEI come from the germline V gene. Deletions cut 5 bases from V and 7 bases from J, with 18 bases between. CDR3 nucleotide sequence: TGTGCCAGCAGTAAAACGGTCGGGGCCTTTAATGAGCAGTTCTTC. As protein: CASSKTVGAFNEQFF.

The chain combines TRBV7-2 with TRBJ2-7; 9 nucleotides line up with TRBD1. Germline CDR1 and CDR2: SGHTA and FQGNSA. The CDR3 is 15 amino acids. With V trimmed by 4 bases and J by 2 bases, 6 bases remained unmatched. This CDR3 is CASSSTGTGPYEQYF. The CDR3 DNA is TGTGCCAGCAGCTCCACCGGGACAGGGCCCTACGAGCAGTACTTC.

The J gene is TRBJ2-5, the V gene TRBV6-5; D is unresolved. The CDR3 is 13 amino acids. V was pared by 2 bases and J by 4 bases, with 8 bases between. Germline V CDR1 and CDR2: MNHEY, SVGAGI. The CDR3: CASSYEIRETQYF. The CDR3 DNA sequence: TGTGCCAGCAGTTACGAAATCCGAGAGACCCAGTACTTC.

A few counts support this clone. The chain is built from TRBV5-4 and TRBJ2-1; 7 bases are a match to TRBD2. Germline CDR1 reads SGHNT; CDR2 reads YYREEE (reference sequence). CDR3 length: 14 residues. V was clipped by 1 base and J by 6 bases; unmatched bases: 4. The CDR3 spells CASSLPPGGNEQFF. The CDR3, as DNA: TGTGCCAGCAGCTTGCCTCCGGGGGGCAATGAGCAGTTCTTC.

This clone was seen just once. J is TRBJ2-7 and V is TRBV5-6; D is undetermined. The CDR3 spans 14 residues. V lost 0 bases and J 1 base, leaving 8 bases between the germline ends. The germline CDR1 and CDR2 sequences are SGHDT and YYEEEE. The CDR3 coding sequence is TGTGCCAGCAGCTTGGGGGTGCAATCCTACGAGCAGTACTTC. It translates to CASSLGVQSYEQYF.

The chain joins TRBV27 to TRBJ2-1; D gene ambiguous. Germline V gene data show CDR1 as MNHEY and CDR2 as SMNVEV (reference sequence). The CDR3 is 14 residues long. V lost 5 bases and J 4 bases, leaving 12 bases between the germline ends. CDR3 loop: CASSLNKPYNEQFF. For the CDR3, the DNA is TGTGCCAGCAGTCTAAATAAACCTTACAATGAGCAGTTCTTC.

CDR3: CAWRKGGNNQPQHF. CDR3 nucleotide sequence: TGTGCCTGGCGCAAAGGGGGGAACAATCAGCCCCAGCATTTT. The rearrangement uses TRBV30 and TRBJ1-5; D is possibly TRBD1 (6 bases). The V gene lost 5 bases and the J gene lost 3 bases, with 14 bases spanning the gap. The CDR3 covers 14 residues. The germline V gene has CDR1 GTSNPN and CDR2 SVGIG (reference sequence).

The chain joins TRBV5-6 to TRBJ1-5; no reliable D call. The V gene's germline CDR1 is SGHDT and CDR2 YYEEEE. Trimming took off 2 bases at V and 9 bases at J, with 18 bases between the two ends. The CDR3 is 15 amino acids. The CDR3 DNA follows: TGTGCCAGCAGCTTTGGCGGAGGCGAACGGCCGCCCCAGCATTTT. Protein sequence: CASSFGGGERPPQHF. The entire variable domain, with the rest obtained from reference TRBV5-6 and TRBJ1-5, is as follows: DAGVTQSPTHLIKTRGQQVTLRCSPKSGHDTVSWYQQALGQGPQFIFQYYEEEERQRGNFPDRFSGHQFPNYSSELNVNALLLGDSALYLCASSFGGGERPPQHFGDGTRLSIL.